The rows below give T cell receptor beta chains drawn from one sample of a study of early T cells in non-severe SARS-CoV-2 infection. In TCRdb, the 5' RACE reads were re-called with MiXCR into one record per CDR3 protein. The profile shows about 77,000 distinct CDR3 sequences, over 4% of them singletons. The sequencing here drew on whole blood, taken at baseline. The receptors were gathered from an adult who was a healthcare worker with PCR-confirmed SARS-CoV-2 infection or an uninfected control (not recorded which). Both conserved end residues are part of each CDR3. D genes are given only for firm matches. Clone size is given for some rows only: seen once, a few or many times, or a class if the clone is expanded.

d_gene,j_gene,v_gene,abundance,CDR3aa,CDR3nt
NA,TRBJ2-5,TRBV25-1,many,CASSDVGGAETQYF,TGTGCCAGCAGTGATGTAGGAGGAGCAGAGACCCAGTACTTC
NA,TRBJ1-2,TRBV28,many,CASSPPGRPGIGYTF,TGTGCCAGCAGTCCCCCCGGAAGACCCGGGATTGGCTACACCTTC
NA,TRBJ2-7,TRBV18,many,CASSGMYEQYF,TGTGCCAGCTCCGGGATGTACGAGCAGTACTTC
NA,TRBJ2-2,TRBV18,NA,CASSGSVRETGELFF,TGTGCCAGCTCCGGTTCGGTGAGGGAGACCGGGGAGCTGTTTTTT
NA,TRBJ2-2,TRBV5-1,many,CASNLDGNTGELFF,TGCGCCAGCAACCTGGACGGGAACACCGGGGAGCTGTTTTTT
NA,TRBJ2-1,TRBV11-2,few,CASSLGPGDYNEQFF,TGTGCCAGCAGCTTAGGGCCGGGGGACTACAATGAGCAGTTCTTC
NA,TRBJ1-1,TRBV11-2,many,CASSLIGFGFGDTEAFF,TGTGCCAGCAGCTTAATAGGGTTCGGGTTCGGAGACACTGAAGCTTTCTTT
TRBD2,TRBJ2-7,TRBV20-1,many,CSARRGTSVLSYEQYF,TGCAGTGCCCGACGAGGGACTAGCGTACTTTCCTACGAGCAGTACTTC
TRBD2,TRBJ2-3,TRBV27,many,CASSLLAGAGSDTQYF,TGTGCCAGCAGTTTATTGGCGGGAGCGGGTTCGGATACGCAGTATTTT
NA,TRBJ1-1,TRBV25-1,many,CASSETTQSNTEAFF,TGTGCCAGCAGTGAGACGACACAATCGAACACTGAAGCTTTCTTT
TRBD2,TRBJ2-1,TRBV20-1,many,CSARAAGLAGINEQFF,TGCAGTGCTAGAGCCGCCGGACTAGCGGGGATCAATGAGCAGTTCTTC
TRBD1,TRBJ2-7,TRBV6-5,NA,CASSYTGQGAEQYF,TGTGCCAGCAGTTACACCGGACAGGGAGCCGAGCAGTACTTC
TRBD1,TRBJ1-2,TRBV6-5,many,CASSWDRTNYGYTF,TGTGCCAGCAGTTGGGACAGGACTAACTATGGCTACACCTTC
NA,TRBJ1-1,TRBV7-6,many,CASSGQGYTEAFF,TGTGCCAGCAGCGGGCAGGGGTACACTGAAGCTTTCTTT
TRBD1,TRBJ1-5,TRBV29-1,NA,CSAKPGGNQPQHF,TGCAGCGCCAAGCCAGGGGGGAATCAGCCCCAGCATTTT
NA,TRBJ2-7,TRBV29-1,many,CSVEDLQGATYEQYF,TGCAGCGTTGAAGACCTACAGGGTGCGACCTACGAGCAGTACTTC
TRBD2,TRBJ2-3,TRBV20-1,few,CSAGTWGLAGLTDTQYF,TGCAGTGCCGGTACATGGGGACTAGCGGGACTCACAGATACGCAGTATTTT
NA,TRBJ2-7,TRBV27,few,CASSLVYKTYEQYF,TGTGCCAGCAGTTTAGTTTACAAGACCTACGAGCAGTACTTC
NA,TRBJ2-1,TRBV20-1,many,CSARDDRDNEQFF,TGCAGTGCTAGAGACGACAGAGACAATGAGCAGTTCTTC
NA,TRBJ2-3,TRBV5-6,many,CASSKDYTQYF,TGTGCCAGCAGCAAAGATTATACGCAGTATTTT
NA,TRBJ2-7,TRBV27,many,CASARTGSYEQYF,TGTGCCAGCGCTAGGACGGGTTCCTACGAGCAGTACTTC
TRBD1,TRBJ2-5,TRBV24-1,few,CATSDRTGGQETQYF,TGTGCCACCAGTGACCGGACAGGGGGTCAAGAGACCCAGTACTTC
NA,TRBJ1-2,TRBV6-1,few,CASSETRAGFYGYTF,TGTGCCAGCAGTGAAACCCGGGCAGGGTTCTATGGCTACACCTTC
TRBD2,TRBJ2-1,TRBV5-4,many,CASSRTTGTSSYNEQFF,TGTGCCAGCAGTCGAACTACCGGGACTAGCTCCTACAATGAGCAGTTCTTC
NA,TRBJ1-1,TRBV29-1,NA,CSVEWQASEEAFF,TGCAGCGTTGAATGGCAGGCCTCGGAAGAAGCTTTCTTT